A single sample is the source of the 30 T cell receptor beta chains below, sequenced in a study of early T cells in non-severe SARS-CoV-2 infection. Using its own MiXCR run on the 5' RACE reads, TCRdb lists one record per CDR3 protein. The table has about 60,000 distinct CDR3 sequences, around 8.9% seen once; the top ten hold approximately 15%. Sequenced material: whole blood. The receptor source for this set is an adult who was a healthcare worker with PCR-confirmed SARS-CoV-2 infection or an uninfected control (not recorded which).

This clonotype occurred a few times. One end of the junction is discordant with germline, which a read error may explain. V usage is TRBV6-5 and J usage is TRBJ1-1, with 10 bases identical to TRBD1. The CDR3 runs 16 residues. Germline V gene data show CDR1 as MNHEY and CDR2 as SVGAGI. The CDR3 nucleotides read TGTGCCAGCAGCAACGGTGGGACAGGGGCCAGCACTGAAGTTTTCTTT. Amino acid sequence: CASSNGGTGASTEVFF.

In DNA, the CDR3 is TGTGCCAGCAGTGAAGCGGCGGCAGCTAATGAAAAACTGTTTTTT. It yields the protein CASSEAAAANEKLFF. This chain uses TRBV6-1 with TRBJ1-4; D not certain. The CDR3 spans 15 residues. With 0 bases removed from V and 3 bases from J, the gap between germline ends came to 8 bases. CDR1 is MNHNS, CDR2 SASEGT, per germline.

This clonotype was picked up many times. The rearrangement joins TRBV29-1 to TRBJ1-1, with D perhaps TRBD1 (5 bases). CDR3 size: 13 residues. Germline V CDR1 and CDR2: SQVTM, ANQGSEA. Trimming stripped 6 bases from V and 2 bases from J, with 13 bases between. The CDR3 protein is CSVTGSPNTEAFF. As DNA, the CDR3 is TGCAGCGTAACAGGTTCCCCCAACACTGAAGCTTTCTTT.

This clonotype has a count of ten or more. This chain connects TRBV6-2 or TRBV6-3 to TRBJ2-1, with 7 nucleotides matching TRBD2. CDR3 length: 18 amino acids. Germline assignment: CDR1 MNHEY and CDR2 SVGEGT. The V segment lost 6 bases and the J segment 8 bases; nucleotides outside the gene matches: 22. CDR3 bases: TGTGCCAGCAGAATCAGGTTGTCTAGCGGATATGGGTCGGATGAGCAGTTCTTC. Amino acid sequence: CASRIRLSSGYGSDEQFF.

This clonotype was counted only a few times. This chain links TRBV7-8 with TRBJ2-7; D perhaps matches TRBD1 (6 bases). The CDR3 contains 14 residues. Trimming took off 4 bases at V and 7 bases at J, with 17 bases between the two ends. Germline V gene sequence: CDR1 SGHVS, CDR2 FQNEAQ. DNA for the CDR3: TGTGCCAGCAGCTCTCGCCTGGACAGAGGGGAGCAGTACTTC. As protein: CASSSRLDRGEQYF.

V and J are TRBV19 and TRBJ2-4, with D tentatively TRBD1 (6 bases). The CDR3 loop spans 18 amino acids. Germline CDR1 and CDR2: LNHDA and SQIVND (reference sequence). Trimming pared 6 bases from V and 1 base from J, leaving 22 bases between. Here the CDR3 reads CASSHYRMTGRAKNIQYF. For the CDR3, the DNA is TGTGCCAGTAGCCACTATCGGATGACAGGTCGGGCCAAAAACATTCAGTACTTC.

There are many counts of this clonotype. The V call is TRBV3-1, the J call TRBJ2-7; D possibly corresponds to TRBD2 (6 bases). The CDR3 contains 16 residues. From germline, CDR1 is LGHDT and CDR2 YNNKEL (reference sequence). V was clipped by 1 base and J by 0 bases, with 13 bases between them. This CDR3 is CASSQAGGRSSYEQYF. CDR3 nucleotide sequence: TGTGCCAGCAGCCAAGCCGGAGGGAGGAGCTCCTACGAGCAGTACTTC.

With respect to this clonotype: A much more abundant neighbour one base away suggests this may be a read error. The V and J genes are TRBV27 and TRBJ2-7; 14 nucleotides align to TRBD2. Per germline, CDR1 MNHEY and CDR2 SMNVEV (reference sequence). There are 17 residues in the CDR3. The V and J ends lost 3 bases and 2 bases, in that order; junction bases with no gene match: 6. The CDR3 here is CASSFGTSGSMAYEQYF. The CDR3 DNA is TGTGCCAGCAGTTTCGGGACTAGCGGGAGCATGGCCTACGAGCAGTACTTC.

The chain joins TRBV5-1 to TRBJ2-1; 7 positions agree with TRBD1. Germline V gene lookup returns CDR1 SGHRS and CDR2 YFSETQ. This CDR3 spans 15 amino acids. V was pared by 4 bases and J by 0 bases, with 4 bases of the junction left unmatched. The CDR3 is CASSQTGSSYNEQFF. CDR3 nucleotide sequence: TGCGCCAGCAGCCAGACAGGGAGCTCCTACAATGAGCAGTTCTTC. The full variable domain, with the rest looked up from reference TRBV5-1 and TRBJ2-1, is KAGVTQTPRYLIKTRGQQVTLSCSPISGHRSVSWYQQTPGQGLQFLFEYFSETQRNKGNFPGRFSGRQFSNSRSEMNVSTLELGDSALYLCASSQTGSSYNEQFFGPGTRLTVL.

This clonotype was detected many times. The J gene is TRBJ2-2, the V gene TRBV9, with D tentatively TRBD2 (5 bases). Trimming stripped 2 bases from V and 7 bases from J, with 15 bases between. The germline V gene encodes CDR1 SGDLS and CDR2 YYNGEE. This CDR3 has 15 amino acids. The CDR3 nucleotides are TGTGCCAGCAGCGTCGGACTTTTGCAAGGCGGGGAGCTGTTTTTT. The encoded protein is CASSVGLLQGGELFF.

This clonotype was counted at least ten times. The CDR3 coding sequence is TGCGCCAGCAGCCCCGCGGGAGGTGTTACCGGGGAGCTGTTTTTT. Encoded protein: CASSPAGGVTGELFF. The chain combines TRBV4-1 with TRBJ2-2; 8 bases align to TRBD2. Germline lookup yields CDR1 MGHRA and CDR2 YSYEKL. V trimming: 4 bases; J trimming: 5 bases; junction bases outside the gene matches: 6. The CDR3 sequence is 15 residues long.

The rearrangement uses TRBV28 and TRBJ2-1; tentative D call: TRBD1 (5 bases). Trimming removed 6 bases at V and 3 bases at J, with 9 bases between. The CDR3 runs 13 residues. The V gene's germline CDR1 is MDHEN and CDR2 SYDVKM. The DNA of the CDR3 is TGTGCCAGCAGCCCGACAGTCTACAATGAGCAGTTCTTC. It is translated as CASSPTVYNEQFF. The variable domain in full, completed from reference TRBV28 and TRBJ2-1, reads DVKVTQSSRYLVKRTGEKVFLECVQDMDHENMFWYRQDPGLGLRLIYFSYDVKMKEKGDIPEGYSVSREKKERFSLILESASTNQTSMYLCASSPTVYNEQFFGPGTRLTVL.

This clonotype came up many times. The chain carries TRBV28 and TRBJ1-5, with a tentative D call TRBD1 (5 bases). There are 18 residues in the CDR3. The V end lost 5 bases, the J end lost 0 bases, and 20 bases lay between the germline ends. Germline V lookup: CDR1 MDHEN, CDR2 SYDVKM. The CDR3 reads CASSPSGPTPYSNQPQHF. As DNA, the CDR3 is TGTGCCAGCAGTCCCTCGGGACCCACCCCTTATAGCAATCAGCCCCAGCATTTT.

This chain links TRBV7-2 with TRBJ2-1; D is unclear. The CDR3 has 13 amino acids. V was clipped by 3 bases and J by 10 bases, with 13 bases between them. Germline V gene lookup returns CDR1 SGHTA and CDR2 FQGNSA. CDR3 in amino acids: CASSFPRAGEQFF. The CDR3 nucleotides read TGTGCCAGCAGCTTCCCCCGGGCTGGCGAGCAGTTCTTC.

This clonotype was seen repeatedly, ten times or more. The V gene is TRBV24-1, the J gene TRBJ2-1; D possibly corresponds to TRBD2 (5 bases). Trimming stripped 4 bases from V and 2 bases from J, with 14 bases between. CDR3 size: 16 residues. Germline CDR1 and CDR2: KGHDR and SFDVKD. The chain's CDR3 is CATSETLEGTYNEQFF. The CDR3 DNA sequence: TGTGCCACCAGTGAGACCCTTGAGGGAACCTACAATGAGCAGTTCTTC.

This clonotype has ten or more counts. The CDR3 here is CASSSTDKGAETQYF. The CDR3 coding sequence is TGTGCCAGCAGTTCGACCGACAAGGGGGCAGAGACCCAGTACTTC. The chain recombines TRBV12-3 or TRBV12-4 with TRBJ2-5, with 7 bases that match TRBD1. V lost 4 bases, J lost 4 bases, and 9 bases stayed unmatched. CDR3 length: 15 amino acids.

This chain joins TRBV9 and TRBJ1-1; D remains ambiguous. Germline-derived CDR1 and CDR2 are SGDLS and YYNGEE. The CDR3 extends over 14 amino acids. Trimming removed 4 bases from V and 0 bases from J, with 10 bases in between. CDR3: CASSRDYMNTEAFF. CDR3 nucleotide sequence: TGTGCCAGCAGCCGAGACTACATGAACACTGAAGCTTTCTTT.

This clonotype was observed many times. This chain links TRBV9 with TRBJ2-1, with TRBD2 as a possible D gene (5 bases). V lost 0 bases and J 0 bases, leaving 19 bases between the germline ends. This CDR3 contains 19 residues. The germline V gene has CDR1 SGDLS and CDR2 YYNGEE. The CDR3: CASSVDVSRRLSSYNEQFF. The CDR3 DNA reads as TGTGCCAGCAGCGTAGACGTCAGCAGGAGGCTTAGCTCCTACAATGAGCAGTTCTTC.

This clonotype was detected many times. This chain uses TRBV7-6 with TRBJ2-7; 7 nucleotides align to TRBD2. Germline CDR1 reads SGHVS; CDR2 reads FNYEAQ. The trim removed 2 bases at V and 5 bases at J, leaving 12 bases unmatched. The CDR3 spans 16 residues. CDR3 amino acids: CASSLSGTADPHEQYF. The DNA of the CDR3 is TGTGCCAGCAGCTTAAGCGGGACCGCTGACCCCCACGAGCAGTACTTC.

The chain couples TRBV29-1 to TRBJ2-3, with 11 bases matching TRBD2. Germline-derived CDR1 and CDR2 are SQVTM and ANQGSEA. Trimming cost V 7 bases and J 3 bases; bases outside gene matches: 9. CDR3 size: 15 residues. The CDR3 spells CSAKGSSGRTDTQYF. CDR3 bases: TGCAGCGCCAAGGGATCTAGCGGGAGGACAGATACGCAGTATTTT.

This clonotype has at least ten counts. V usage is TRBV9 and J usage is TRBJ1-5; the D gene is possibly TRBD1 (6 bases). Trimming left V 0 bases short and J 4 bases short, with 11 bases between. The germline V gene has CDR1 SGDLS and CDR2 YYNGEE. The CDR3 consists of 15 residues. The CDR3 DNA is TGTGCCAGCAGCGTAGGGTTGGGGGCTAATCAGCCCCAGCATTTT. Translated, it gives CASSVGLGANQPQHF.

In the case of this clonotype: One junction end disagrees with the germline gene, perhaps due to a read error. This sequence joins TRBV6-5 and TRBJ2-6, with a weak D call TRBD2 (5 bases). CDR3 length: 19 amino acids. Germline-derived CDR1 and CDR2 are MNHEY and SVGAGI. The CDR3 is CASTSGLRRLSSGTNVLTF. The CDR3 nucleotides are TGTGCCAGCACTTCCGGACTGCGGAGACTAAGCTCTGGGACCAACGTCCTGACTTTC.

The rearrangement joins TRBV2 to TRBJ2-6; D not certain. The CDR3 length is 14 residues. V lost 2 bases and J lost 2, with 4 bases in between. Looked up from germline, CDR1 is SNHLY and CDR2 is FYNNEI. The CDR3 spells CASSEQAGANVLTF. In DNA, the CDR3 is TGTGCCAGCAGTGAACAGGCTGGGGCCAACGTCCTGACTTTC.

This clonotype has only a few counts. This chain uses TRBV6-5 with TRBJ1-3; the D gene is possibly TRBD1 (5 bases). Trimming pared 0 bases from V and 0 bases from J, leaving 6 bases between. This CDR3 has 15 residues. The germline V gene has CDR1 MNHEY and CDR2 SVGAGI. CDR3 DNA: TGTGCCAGCAGTTACTCGGGGACCTCTGGAAACACCATATATTTT. The encoded protein is CASSYSGTSGNTIYF.

The genes are TRBV10-3 and TRBJ2-7; 9 positions match TRBD1. The CDR3 runs to 15 residues. With V trimmed by 3 bases and J by 1 base, 4 bases remained unmatched. The germline gives CDR1 ENHRY, CDR2 SYGVKD. The chain's CDR3 is CAISDPGTGSYEQYF. The CDR3 coding sequence is TGTGCCATCAGTGATCCCGGGACAGGGTCCTACGAGCAGTACTTC.

This clonotype has a count of ten or more. The gene calls are TRBV27 and TRBJ2-1; 10 positions match TRBD1. Germline CDR1 MNHEY, CDR2 SMNVEV (reference sequence). The CDR3 loop spans 18 amino acids. With 5 bases clipped from V and 0 bases from J, the junction kept 10 bases outside the gene matches. The CDR3 region is CASSVDRGPGSSYNEQFF. The DNA of the CDR3 is TGTGCCAGCAGTGTCGACAGGGGGCCCGGGAGCTCCTACAATGAGCAGTTCTTC.

This clonotype occurred many times. The genes are TRBV5-1 and TRBJ2-1, with D uncertain. Looked up from germline, CDR1 is SGHRS and CDR2 is YFSETQ. Trimming removed 3 bases from V and 3 bases from J, with 13 bases in between. The CDR3 has 15 residues. Here the CDR3 DNA reads TGCGCCAGCAGCTCCCTTGTGAAGAGCTACAATGAGCAGTTCTTC. Translated: CASSSLVKSYNEQFF. Combining the CDR3 with reference TRBV5-1 and TRBJ2-1 gives the whole variable domain KAGVTQTPRYLIKTRGQQVTLSCSPISGHRSVSWYQQTPGQGLQFLFEYFSETQRNKGNFPGRFSGRQFSNSRSEMNVSTLELGDSALYLCASSSLVKSYNEQFFGPGTRLTVL.

This sequence joins TRBV18 and TRBJ2-7; possibly TRBD1 for D (5 bases). The CDR3 spans 12 residues. Germline CDR1 reads KGHSH; CDR2 reads LQKENI. V lost 5 bases, J lost 4 bases, and 9 bases lay in between. The CDR3 DNA follows: TGTGCCAGCTCATCCTCAGGGTACGAGCAGTACTTC. Its translation: CASSSSGYEQYF.

This clonotype has ten or more counts. The chain employs TRBV7-9 and TRBJ1-6; D not certain. Germline V lookup: CDR1 SEHNR, CDR2 FQNEAQ (reference sequence). Trimming left V 3 bases short and J 10 bases short, with 7 bases between. The CDR3 sequence is 12 residues long. CDR3 protein: CASSFGESPLHF. DNA of the CDR3: TGTGCCAGCAGCTTCGGGGAATCACCCCTCCACTTT.

This chain connects TRBV20-1 to TRBJ2-7; D is unresolved. The CDR3 loop spans 13 amino acids. The germline V gene has CDR1 DFQATT and CDR2 SNEGSKA (reference sequence). V lost 0 bases and J lost 0, with 6 bases in between. This CDR3 is CSARDPDSYEQYF. DNA for the CDR3: TGCAGTGCTAGAGATCCAGACTCCTACGAGCAGTACTTC.